This TCR beta chain originates from a study of human T cells and chemical hapten exposure. Study in general: The patch tests put 0.01% DPC on the skin of the upper back and were read 6 days later. The study enrolled mostly female patients with alopecia areata, totalis or universalis. Findings and caveats of the study: Expanded TCR sets contained significantly more large CDR3 similarity clusters than controls.

Germline trimming cut 4 bases from V and 3 bases from J; bases unmatched to any gene: 6. This CDR3 comprises 15 residues. Germline V CDR1 and CDR2: LGHDT, YNNKEL (reference sequence). Time point denoted: pre-sensitization, week 0. Noted treatment: therapeutic diphenylcyclopropenone sensitization with weekly scalp DPC. Original processing methods: Samples ranged from roughly 23,224 to 700,000 TCRs, with a median of 95,638. TCRdb fed the RACE reads into MiXCR, producing one record per CDR3 protein. The V and J calls were determined by TCRdb, not by the authors. The data contain 150,000 to 200,000 distinct CDR3 sequences, about 31% of them singletons. Comments on this clonotype: Its antigen is currently unknown.

The V gene is TRBV3-1, the J gene TRBJ2-5, with 9 bases matching TRBD2. The specimen comprised whole blood, sampled in connection with sensitization to the hapten diphenylcyclopropenone (DPC). The receptor's source is a woman in her 30s with alopecia areata. Some clones in this sample may be carry-over from other donors' samples. CDR3 in amino acids: CASSLLAGTKETQYF. In nucleotides, the CDR3 is TGTGCCAGCAGCCTACTAGCGGGTACGAAAGAGACCCAGTACTTC.